This is a list of T cell receptor beta chains from one sample in a study of T cells in Graves' hyperthyroidism and ophthalmopathy. TCRdb called the multiplex PCR reads again in MiXCR, with one record for every CDR3 protein. Among approximately 400,000 distinct CDR3 sequences listed, 15% to 19% were seen once. Sequenced: blood. The receptors were gathered from a woman aged 18-29 years with Graves' hyperthyroidism. CDR3s include the opening cysteine and the closing phenylalanine or tryptophan. D genes are given only for firm matches. Expanded clones are given a class, and other clones once, few, many or no size at all.

len	v_gene	abundance	d_gene	j_gene	CDR3aa	CDR3nt
12	TRBV28	many	NA	TRBJ1-5	CASGLSNQPQHF	TGTGCCAGCGGCTTGAGCAATCAGCCCCAGCATTTT
18	TRBV11-2	NA	TRBD2	TRBJ2-1	CASSLAGLAGGPRDEQFF	TGTGCCAGCAGCTTAGCGGGACTAGCGGGAGGTCCAAGGGATGAGCAGTTCTTC
13	TRBV5-5	NA	NA	TRBJ2-7	CASSFSTVYEQYF	TGTGCCAGCAGCTTTTCGACAGTCTACGAGCAGTACTTC
16	TRBV28	NA	NA	TRBJ1-4	CASSSPGRRTNEKLFF	TGTGCCAGCAGTTCTCCGGGACGTAGGACTAATGAAAAACTGTTTTTT
15	TRBV6-1	many	NA	TRBJ1-2	CASCFLARSNYGYTF	TGTGCCAGCTGCTTTCTAGCACGGTCAAACTATGGCTACACCTTC
13	TRBV12-3/TRBV12-4	many	NA	TRBJ1-3	CASSWGASNTIYF	TGTGCCAGCAGTTGGGGGGCCTCGAACACCATATATTTT
17	TRBV7-9	NA	TRBD2	TRBJ2-1	CASSLGSGLAGVTEQFF	TGTGCCAGCAGCTTAGGGTCCGGGCTAGCGGGAGTAACGGAGCAGTTCTTC
14	TRBV16	many	TRBD2	TRBJ2-1	CASLSSGPYNEQFF	TGTGCCAGCCTTTCTAGCGGGCCCTACAATGAGCAGTTCTTC
15	TRBV2	many	TRBD2	TRBJ2-3	CASKDTSGSTDTQYF	TGTGCCAGCAAGGACACTAGCGGGAGCACAGATACGCAGTATTTT
14	TRBV6-5	NA	NA	TRBJ1-2	CASSYSEQEGGYTF	TGTGCCAGCAGTTACTCTGAACAGGAGGGAGGCTACACCTTC
14	TRBV2	many	NA	TRBJ1-2	CASSDRRDLYGYTF	TGTGCCAGCAGTGACCGGCGGGACCTCTATGGCTACACCTTC
13	TRBV11-1	NA	NA	TRBJ2-7	CASGAGGSYEQYF	TGTGCCAGCGGGGCCGGAGGTTCCTACGAGCAGTACTTC
14	TRBV6-1	many	NA	TRBJ2-5	CASKVWTGPETQYF	TGTGCCAGCAAGGTGTGGACGGGCCCAGAGACCCAGTACTTC
15	TRBV20-1	NA	TRBD1	TRBJ1-4	CSARAGTGEGEKLFF	TGCAGTGCTAGAGCCGGGACAGGGGAGGGTGAAAAACTGTTTTTT
17	TRBV15	few	TRBD2	TRBJ2-7	CATSKILAAGGRDEQYF	TGTGCCACCAGCAAGATTCTCGCGGCGGGGGGCCGGGACGAGCAGTACTTC
16	TRBV2	many	TRBD1	TRBJ2-2	CASSIQGAFRVGELFF	TGTGCCAGCAGTATTCAGGGGGCCTTTAGGGTAGGGGAGCTGTTTTTT
14	TRBV28	many	NA	TRBJ2-7	CASSLSGAAYEQYF	TGTGCCAGCAGTTTATCGGGGGCGGCCTACGAGCAGTACTTC
13	TRBV19	many	TRBD1	TRBJ1-2	CASSKDRAPGYTF	TGTGCCAGTAGTAAGGACAGGGCCCCTGGCTACACCTTC
15	TRBV7-2	many	NA	TRBJ1-1	CASSFTVNSFTEAFF	TGTGCCAGCAGCTTCACAGTGAACAGTTTTACTGAAGCTTTCTTT
14	TRBV19	NA	NA	TRBJ2-2	CASSAERNTGELFF	TGTGCCAGTAGTGCCGAGAGGAACACCGGGGAGCTGTTTTTT
12	TRBV20-1	NA	NA	TRBJ1-2	CSATGQTSVGTF	TGCAGTGCTACCGGACAGACCTCGGTGGGCACCTTC
12	TRBV11-2	many	NA	TRBJ2-1	CASSLVAWEQFF	TGTGCCAGCAGCTTAGTGGCGTGGGAGCAGTTCTTC
12	TRBV20-1	many	NA	TRBJ1-2	CSANPRRGGYTF	TGCAGTGCTAACCCGAGACGTGGCGGCTACACCTTC
14	TRBV3-1	NA	NA	TRBJ2-4	CASSRRDSENIQYF	TGTGCCAGCAGCCGGAGGGATTCGGAAAACATTCAGTACTTC
16	TRBV2	many	TRBD2	TRBJ2-7	CASRSSGGGRSYEQYF	TGTGCCAGCAGGTCTAGCGGGGGGGGAAGATCCTACGAGCAGTACTTC
15	TRBV12-3/TRBV12-4	many	TRBD1	TRBJ2-1	CASRPAGTGDNEQFF	TGTGCCAGCAGGCCAGCCGGGACAGGGGACAATGAGCAGTTCTTC
15	TRBV20-1	many	NA	TRBJ1-1	CSARDLPATGTEAFF	TGCAGTGCTAGAGACCTCCCGGCAACCGGCACTGAAGCTTTCTTT